This TCR beta chain was recovered during a study of a mutant IDH1 vaccine in newly diagnosed glioma. In the study overall: Patients had received radiotherapy, temozolomide, or both previously, most receiving both. Study findings and constraints: No link was apparently found between pseudoprogression and changes in top peripheral T cell clonotypes.

This table comes from immunoSEQ multiplex PCR, and its TCRdb copy is limited to in-frame clones, with some not included. The data show fewer than 55,000 clones, less than 75% seen once. Time point in this sample: week 47, end of study. Vaccination used 300 ug of mutant IDH1 20-mer peptide per dose, with topical imiquimod. Eight vaccine injections were given to patients in weeks 1, 3, 5, 7, 11, 15, 19 and 23. This CDR3 is built from 14 residues. Germline V gives CDR1 ENHRY, CDR2 SYGVKD. V lost 3 bases and J lost 0, with 6 bases in between. This clone was counted a few times. Its specificity is not known.

The TCR comes from a man aged 35 to 55 with glioma. Some clones in this sample may be carry-over from other donors' samples. V and J are TRBV10-3 and TRBJ1-3; D is undetermined. The source was peripheral blood mononuclear cells (PBMCs), collected from a glioma patient whose treatment included an IDH1 peptide vaccine. DNA for the CDR3: TGTGCCATCAGTGACACGAGCTCTGGAAACACCATATATTTT. Its translation: CAISDTSSGNTIYF.